Shown below are 32 T cell receptor beta chains from a single sample sequenced in a study of cytomegalovirus exposure and HLA in healthy donors. The PCR ran on 60 Vbeta and 13 Jbeta primers. TCRdb's copy holds only in-frame clones and misses some; the assay was immunoSEQ multiplex PCR. The repertoire holds approximately 150,000 clones, with around 86% as singletons. Sequenced material: PBMCs. The source is a male donor in good health and CMV-seronegative.

The CDR3 is CASSWGGGTDTQYF. The CDR3 nucleotides are TGTGCCAGCAGTTGGGGAGGGGGCACAGATACGCAGTATTTT. The V call is TRBV6-6, the J call TRBJ2-3, with 7 bases lining up with TRBD2. CDR3 length: 14 amino acids. Germline V gives CDR1 MNHNY, CDR2 SVGAGI (reference sequence). V lost 4 bases to trimming and J lost 1 base; unmatched junction nucleotides: 2.

The chain carries TRBV2 and TRBJ1-2; tentative D call: TRBD1 (6 bases). V was cut by 5 bases and J by 0 bases, with 10 bases left in between. CDR3 length equals 14 residues. CDR1 and CDR2 from the germline V gene are SNHLY and FYNNEI. This CDR3 reads CASSPDRTNYGYTF. The DNA of the CDR3 is TGTGCCAGCAGTCCTGACAGGACTAACTATGGCTACACCTTC.

The V call is TRBV28, the J call TRBJ1-6, with 7 bases that match TRBD1. V shed 4 bases and J 10 bases; nucleotides not matched to a gene: 10. The CDR3 has 15 amino acids. Germline CDR1 reads MDHEN; CDR2 reads SYDVKM. The DNA for the CDR3 is TGTGCCAGCAGTTGGTCAGGGACAGATCAATCACCCCTCCACTTT. It specifies CASSWSGTDQSPLHF.

This sequence joins TRBV25-1 and TRBJ1-2, with D possibly matching TRBD1 (6 bases). Germline CDR1 reads MGHDK; CDR2 reads SYGVNS. V was shortened by 4 bases and J by 8 bases, with 14 bases between the two germline ends. The CDR3 is 13 residues long. The CDR3 DNA reads TGTGCCAGCAGTGGACAGGAACGGGACGGCTACACCTTC. Amino acids: CASSGQERDGYTF.

The J gene is TRBJ2-3, the V gene TRBV5-1; 8 nucleotides match TRBD1. Losses at the gene ends were 4 bases for V and 4 bases for J; bases not matched to a gene: 8. CDR1 SGHRS and CDR2 YFSETQ come from the germline V gene. The CDR3 loop spans 15 amino acids. The CDR3 loop reads CASSRGQGGSDTQYF. As DNA, the CDR3 is TGCGCCAGCAGCCGCGGACAGGGTGGGTCAGATACGCAGTATTTT.

The V gene is TRBV5-1, the J gene TRBJ2-1; TRBD2 matches 10 bases. The CDR3 is 17 residues long. In germline, CDR1 is SGHRS, CDR2 YFSETQ. Trimming cost V 1 base and J 7 bases; bases outside gene matches: 11. CDR3 DNA: TGCGCCAGCAGCTTGCCTAGCGGGGGAGAATCGTCAAATGAGCAGTTCTTC. As protein: CASSLPSGGESSNEQFF.

This chain connects TRBV6-5 to TRBJ2-5, with D possibly TRBD1 on 5 matching bases. With 5 bases removed from V and 5 bases from J, the gap between germline ends came to 12 bases. This CDR3 spans 13 amino acids. Germline-derived CDR1 and CDR2 are MNHEY and SVGAGI. In DNA, the CDR3 is TGTGCCAGCAGTCCACAGCCAGGGGAGACCCAGTACTTC. Translating it yields CASSPQPGETQYF.

The gene calls are TRBV7-2 and TRBJ2-1; no firm D call. Trimming took 1 base from V and 13 from J, leaving 14 bases between them. The CDR3 spans 13 residues. CDR1 and CDR2 from the germline V gene are SGHTA and FQGNSA. The CDR3 loop reads CASSLDPHRHQFF. The CDR3 nucleotides are TGTGCCAGCAGCTTAGACCCCCACCGACACCAGTTCTTC.

The chain employs TRBV7-9 and TRBJ1-1; tentative D call: TRBD1 (5 bases). This CDR3 contains 15 residues. The V end lost 4 bases, the J end lost 0 bases, and 12 bases lay between the germline ends. CDR1 SEHNR and CDR2 FQNEAQ come from the germline V gene (reference sequence). As DNA, the CDR3 is TGTGCCAGCAGCTCAGATGACAGCCTGAACACTGAAGCTTTCTTT. This codes for CASSSDDSLNTEAFF.

The CDR3 loop is CASSRQGADYGYTF. CDR3 nucleotide sequence: TGTGCCAGCAGTCGACAGGGGGCAGACTATGGCTACACCTTC. The V and J genes are TRBV27 and TRBJ1-2, with 10 bases aligning to TRBD1. The germline CDR1 and CDR2 sequences are MNHEY and SMNVEV (reference sequence). This CDR3 has 14 amino acids. The trim removed 5 bases at V and 3 bases at J, leaving 3 bases unmatched.

The chain couples TRBV11-2 to TRBJ2-3; 9 nucleotides line up with TRBD1. V lost 8 bases, J lost 6 bases, and 3 bases stayed unmatched. Germline V gives CDR1 SGHAT, CDR2 FQNNGV. This CDR3 is built from 12 residues. This CDR3 is CASGTGYDTQYF. For the CDR3, the DNA is TGTGCCAGCGGGACAGGGTATGATACGCAGTATTTT.

This chain connects TRBV6-6 to TRBJ2-1; the match to TRBD2 covers 10 bases. CDR1 and CDR2 from the germline V gene are MNHNY and SVGAGI (reference sequence). CDR3 length: 16 residues. V lost 4 bases, J lost 0 bases, and 3 bases stayed unmatched. The CDR3 loop is CASSFLAGASYNEQFF. CDR3 coding DNA: TGTGCCAGCAGTTTCCTAGCGGGGGCCTCCTACAATGAGCAGTTCTTC.

V is TRBV5-1 and J is TRBJ2-1; 9 nucleotides align to TRBD2. CDR3 size: 14 residues. The V segment lost 4 bases and the J segment 8 bases; nucleotides outside the gene matches: 7. The V gene's germline CDR1 is SGHRS and CDR2 YFSETQ. The CDR3: CASSDPGLADEQFF. CDR3 bases: TGCGCCAGCAGCGACCCGGGACTAGCAGATGAGCAGTTCTTC.

The chain links TRBV6-1 to TRBJ2-3; 9 nucleotides agree with TRBD1. Germline CDR1 reads MNHNS; CDR2 reads SASEGT. The CDR3 runs 17 residues. V dropped 3 bases and J dropped 0; count of bases not matched to a gene: 7. CDR3 bases: TGTGCCAGCAGTGATCGGACAGGGGATTCTAGCACAGATACGCAGTATTTT. Translation: CASSDRTGDSSTDTQYF.

CDR3 residues: CASSYYGTVDEQYF. DNA of the CDR3: TGTGCCAGCAGTTACTACGGGACAGTTGATGAGCAGTACTTC. The chain joins TRBV6-6 to TRBJ2-7; 7 nucleotides match TRBD1. The length of the CDR3 is 14 residues. CDR1 and CDR2 (germline): MNHNY, SVGAGI (reference sequence). The V gene end was trimmed by 1 base and the J gene end by 7 bases; junction bases not matched to a gene: 7.

This chain uses TRBV10-3 with TRBJ2-3; D is unclear. The V end lost 10 bases, the J end lost 1 base, and 3 bases lay between the germline ends. Germline lookup yields CDR1 ENHRY and CDR2 SYGVKD. CDR3 length: 10 residues. CDR3 region: CATGTDTQYF. The CDR3 DNA is TGTGCCACGGGCACAGATACGCAGTATTTT.

V usage is TRBV6-1 and J usage is TRBJ1-2; D perhaps matches TRBD1 (5 bases). Germline CDR1 and CDR2: MNHNS and SASEGT. V lost 5 bases and J lost 2, with 12 bases in between. The CDR3 runs to 14 residues. The CDR3 sequence: CASSSNGGNYGYTF. The CDR3 DNA is TGTGCCAGCAGTTCCAACGGGGGGAACTATGGCTACACCTTC.

The V and J genes are TRBV4-1 and TRBJ2-7; TRBD2 matches at 8 bases. V shed 4 bases, J shed 5 bases, and the junction held 7 bases outside the gene matches. This CDR3 contains 14 residues. CDR1 is MGHRA, CDR2 YSYEKL, per germline. This CDR3 reads CASSPRGGRNEQYF. The CDR3 DNA reads as TGCGCCAGCAGCCCCCGGGGGGGCCGGAACGAGCAGTACTTC.

This chain connects TRBV6-1 to TRBJ2-7; D gene ambiguous. The germline V gene encodes CDR1 MNHNS and CDR2 SASEGT. Trimming took off 5 bases at V and 2 bases at J, with 10 bases between the two ends. This CDR3 is built from 13 residues. CDR3 in DNA: TGTGCCAGCAGTATACTAAGGACCTACGAGCAGTACTTC. Encoded protein: CASSILRTYEQYF.

V usage is TRBV7-6 and J usage is TRBJ1-5, with D unclear. Germline CDR1 is SGHVS and CDR2 is FNYEAQ. The CDR3 runs to 16 residues. V shed 0 bases and J shed 4 bases, with 13 bases lying between them. The CDR3, as DNA: TGTGCCAGCAGCTTAGCGCCCGGGGTTGGAAATCAGCCCCAGCATTTT. Translating it yields CASSLAPGVGNQPQHF.

The rearrangement joins TRBV7-2 to TRBJ2-3; 10 bases are a match to TRBD2. The CDR3 has 15 residues. Per the germline V gene, CDR1 is SGHTA and CDR2 is FQGNSA. Losses at the gene ends were 0 bases for V and 5 bases for J; bases not matched to a gene: 2. CDR3 loop: CASSLASGGQDTQYF. The CDR3 DNA reads as TGTGCCAGCAGCTTAGCTAGCGGGGGGCAAGATACGCAGTATTTT.

The V gene is TRBV29-1, the J gene TRBJ1-1; the match to TRBD1 covers 11 bases. The CDR3 totals 13 residues. The V segment lost 7 bases and the J segment 4 bases; nucleotides outside the gene matches: 5. From germline, CDR1 is SQVTM and CDR2 ANQGSEA. As DNA, the CDR3 is TGCAGCGCCGGGACAGGGGGAGGCACTGAAGCTTTCTTT. As protein: CSAGTGGGTEAFF.

The genes are TRBV11-2 and TRBJ1-3, with D hard to call. The CDR3 extends over 15 amino acids. V gave up 1 base and J gave up 1 base, with 8 bases separating them. Germline CDR1 is SGHAT and CDR2 is FQNNGV. This chain's CDR3 is CASSLAGESGNTIYF. As DNA, the CDR3 is TGTGCCAGCAGCTTAGCCGGAGAATCTGGAAACACCATATATTTT.

The chain couples TRBV5-6 to TRBJ1-2, with D perhaps matching TRBD1 (6 bases). This CDR3 spans 14 amino acids. Germline loops: CDR1 SGHDT, CDR2 YYEEEE. V was cut by 4 bases and J by 8 bases, with 18 bases left in between. CDR3 region: CASSHGTLIRGYTF. As DNA, the CDR3 is TGTGCCAGCAGCCACGGGACACTGATAAGGGGCTACACCTTC.

The rearrangement links TRBV27 to TRBJ2-5; TRBD2 might be the D (6 bases). Trimming left V 4 bases short and J 1 base short, with 19 bases between. Germline CDR1 reads MNHEY; CDR2 reads SMNVEV (reference sequence). The CDR3 runs to 17 residues. Here the CDR3 DNA reads TGTGCCAGCAGTTCCGAATCCGGGACTCACCTCCAAGAGACCCAGTACTTC. It codes for CASSSESGTHLQETQYF.

This chain connects TRBV6-1 to TRBJ1-1; 9 nucleotides line up with TRBD1. CDR1 and CDR2 (germline): MNHNS, SASEGT. This CDR3 region has 13 residues. The V gene end was trimmed by 6 bases and the J gene end by 6 bases; junction bases not matched to a gene: 5. The CDR3 sequence is CASSDTGGPEAFF. The CDR3 DNA is TGTGCCAGCAGCGATACAGGGGGCCCTGAAGCTTTCTTT.

The chain uses TRBV7-8 and TRBJ2-3; 9 positions agree with TRBD2. V dropped 2 bases and J dropped 5; count of bases not matched to a gene: 5. The germline gives CDR1 SGHVS, CDR2 FQNEAQ. The CDR3 covers 15 residues. In DNA form, the CDR3 reads TGTGCCAGCAGCTTAAGGCGGGGGGGCCGAGATACGCAGTATTTT. Its protein product is CASSLRRGGRDTQYF.

This clone was recorded only once. The chain has TRBV10-3 and TRBJ2-7; tentative D call: TRBD1 (6 bases). Germline V lookup: CDR1 ENHRY, CDR2 SYGVKD. Trimming took 3 bases from V and 3 from J, leaving 15 bases between them. This CDR3 has 15 residues. This CDR3 is CAISEGGPYDYEQYF. CDR3 in DNA: TGTGCCATCAGTGAAGGGGGACCTTACGACTACGAGCAGTACTTC.

The rearrangement links TRBV9 to TRBJ1-5; 9 bases match TRBD1. CDR1 and CDR2 (germline): SGDLS, YYNGEE. The CDR3 covers 16 residues. Unmatched junction bases numbered 10, after V lost 3 bases and J lost 6 bases. CDR3 protein: CASSEGQGLPGQPQHF. In DNA form, the CDR3 reads TGTGCCAGCAGCGAGGGACAGGGACTACCTGGTCAGCCCCAGCATTTT.

This chain connects TRBV6-5 to TRBJ2-7, with TRBD1 as a possible D gene (5 bases). V was cut by 2 bases and J by 4 bases, with 12 bases left in between. Looked up from germline, CDR1 is MNHEY and CDR2 is SVGAGI. The CDR3 loop spans 14 amino acids. In nucleotides, the CDR3 is TGTGCCAGCAGTTACGCCCAAACAGGATACGAGCAGTACTTC. As protein: CASSYAQTGYEQYF.

The V gene is TRBV19, the J gene TRBJ2-5, with a tentative D call TRBD1 (6 bases). V was cut by 5 bases and J by 3 bases, with 10 bases left in between. Germline V gives CDR1 LNHDA, CDR2 SQIVND (reference sequence). The CDR3 consists of 13 residues. Here the CDR3 reads CASSVNREETQYF. The CDR3 nucleotides read TGTGCCAGTAGTGTCAACAGGGAAGAGACCCAGTACTTC.

The J gene is TRBJ1-6, the V gene TRBV5-1; D may be TRBD1 (5 bases). This CDR3 spans 16 amino acids. Germline CDR1 SGHRS, CDR2 YFSETQ. V lost 0 bases and J lost 3, with 10 bases in between. Here the CDR3 reads CASSLGQGSYNSPLHF. The CDR3 DNA reads TGCGCCAGCAGCTTGGGGCAGGGCAGCTATAATTCACCCCTCCACTTT.